Below, 10 T cell receptor beta chains from the same sample are listed, as sequenced in a study of blood T cell repertoires in COVID-19. Only in-frame clones appear in the TCRdb table, and some are missing; sequencing was by immunoSEQ multiplex PCR. This table has 190,000 or so clones, just under 90% appearing once. Sequencing was carried out using peripheral blood. These receptors were collected from a woman in her late teens or twenties who had recovered from COVID-19.

The chain joins TRBV19 to TRBJ2-3; 7 positions agree with TRBD2. Unmatched junction bases numbered 6, after V lost 3 bases and J lost 3 bases. The CDR3 spans 15 residues. Per the germline V gene, CDR1 is LNHDA and CDR2 is SQIVND (reference sequence). The CDR3 DNA is TGTGCCAGTAGTATTCCTAGCGGCCCGACAGATACGCAGTATTTT. Residues: CASSIPSGPTDTQYF.

Note on this clone: A read error may produce the germline difference seen at one junction end. V is TRBV7-9 and J is TRBJ1-2; the D is unclear. Germline V gives CDR1 SEHNR, CDR2 FQNEAQ (reference sequence). This CDR3 has 14 residues. The CDR3 loop is CASTLSGPYYGYTF. The CDR3 DNA reads TGTGCCAGCACCTTAAGCGGGCCTTACTATGGCTACACCTTC.

The V and J genes are TRBV18 and TRBJ1-1; 7 positions agree with TRBD1. The CDR3 sequence is 13 residues long. V lost 5 bases and J lost 4; bases outside the gene matches: 4. The V gene's germline CDR1 is KGHSH and CDR2 LQKENI. In DNA form, the CDR3 reads TGTGCCAGCTCAGCGGGACAGAGCACTGAAGCTTTCTTT. It encodes CASSAGQSTEAFF.

The CDR3 here is CATSRGRTGGAEAFF. The DNA of the CDR3 is TGTGCCACCAGCAGAGGCCGGACAGGGGGAGCTGAAGCTTTCTTT. The rearrangement links TRBV15 to TRBJ1-1, with 10 bases that match TRBD1. This CDR3 comprises 15 residues. The germline gives CDR1 LNHNV, CDR2 YYDKDF (reference sequence). Trimming at V came to 1 base and at J to 6 bases, leaving 5 bases not matched to a gene. Full variable domain (remainder filled in from reference TRBV15 and TRBJ1-1): DAMVIQNPRYQVTQFGKPVTLSCSQTLNHNVMYWYQQKSSQAPKLLFHYYDKDFNNEADTPDNFQSRRPNTSFCFLDIRSPGLGDTAMYLCATSRGRTGGAEAFFGQGTRLTVV.

The rearrangement joins TRBV5-1 to TRBJ1-2; D is possibly TRBD1 (5 bases). Germline V gene sequence: CDR1 SGHRS, CDR2 YFSETQ. The CDR3 has 14 amino acids. The V and J ends lost 1 base and 11 bases respectively, with 18 bases between them. In DNA form, the CDR3 reads TGCGCCAGCAGCTTGTCCCAGGGCGAAAGGTGGTACACCTTC. Its translation: CASSLSQGERWYTF.

The chain has TRBV24-1 and TRBJ1-2; 9 bases line up with TRBD1. The CDR3 is made up of 15 amino acids. CDR1 KGHDR and CDR2 SFDVKD come from the germline V gene. Trimming took 2 bases from V and 2 from J; bases not matched to a gene: 2. CDR3 sequence (DNA): TGTGCCACCAGTGATTCCGGACAGGGGAACTATGGCTACACCTTC. Translation: CATSDSGQGNYGYTF.

The rearrangement joins TRBV5-1 to TRBJ2-5, with D maybe TRBD2 (5 bases). V lost 0 bases and J lost 5, with 5 bases in between. Germline V gene data show CDR1 as SGHRS and CDR2 as YFSETQ. The CDR3 spans 12 residues. For the CDR3, the DNA is TGCGCCAGCAGCTTGGCGGGGGAGACCCAGTACTTC. Protein sequence: CASSLAGETQYF.

V and J are TRBV9 and TRBJ2-5, with TRBD2 as a possible D gene (5 bases). The germline V and J ends were trimmed by 0 bases and 5 bases, with 11 bases remaining between them. CDR1 SGDLS and CDR2 YYNGEE come from the germline V gene. The CDR3 loop spans 14 amino acids. The CDR3 loop reads CASSVAPGSETQYF. The CDR3 DNA reads as TGTGCCAGCAGCGTAGCACCGGGGTCGGAGACCCAGTACTTC.

This sequence joins TRBV5-1 and TRBJ1-1, with D perhaps matching TRBD1 (6 bases). Trimming took 5 bases from V and 1 from J, leaving 12 bases between them. The germline gives CDR1 SGHRS, CDR2 YFSETQ. This CDR3 region has 14 residues. In DNA, the CDR3 is TGCGCCAGCAGTTGGGGGGGGGCGAACACTGAAGCTTTCTTT. Its protein is CASSWGGANTEAFF.

V usage is TRBV6-5 and J usage is TRBJ1-4; TRBD1 matches 10 bases. Unmatched junction bases numbered 7, after V lost 7 bases and J lost 8 bases. From germline, CDR1 is MNHEY and CDR2 SVGAGI. This CDR3 comprises 14 residues. The CDR3 DNA is TGTGCCAGCACCGACGACAGGGGGCGCGAAAAACTGTTTTTT. It translates to CASTDDRGREKLFF.